This T cell receptor (beta chain) comes out of a study of cytomegalovirus exposure and HLA in healthy donors. The length of the CDR3 is 14 residues. From germline, CDR1 is ENHRY and CDR2 SYGVKD. Trimming pared 2 bases from V and 6 bases from J, leaving 13 bases between. Amplification used 60 Vbeta primers and 13 Jbeta primers. Profiled with immunoSEQ multiplex PCR; TCRdb holds only in-frame clones, not every one. The sample has roughly 250,000 clones, 75% to 90% seen once; the top ten hold roughly 0.31%. Sequences were obtained from PBMCs. The sequence came from a girl between 2 and 10 years old in good health and CMV-seronegative. The chain couples TRBV10-3 to TRBJ2-5; D might be TRBD2 (5 bases). CDR3 protein: CAISEHGVLKTQYF. Written as DNA, the CDR3 is TGTGCCATCAGTGAGCACGGGGTACTAAAGACCCAGTACTTC.